This passage covers 26 T cell receptor beta chains from one sample sequenced in a study of OX40 agonist ivuxolimab in advanced cancers. The repertoire was sequenced with immunoSEQ multiplex PCR; TCRdb's copy has only in-frame clones and lacks some. Of some 70,000 clones in the sample, roughly 90% are singletons; the top ten hold about 0.95%. Specimen: CD4+ or CD8+ T cells sorted from blood, collected in a trial of the OX40 agonist ivuxolimab. The receptors were sampled from an adult with an advanced solid tumor such as melanoma, head and neck, liver or kidney cancer.

The chain has TRBV5-1 and TRBJ2-5; D might be TRBD1 (9 bases). This CDR3 has 16 amino acids. Germline CDR1 is SGHRS and CDR2 is YFSETQ. V shed 4 bases and J shed 2 bases, with 18 bases lying between them. CDR3 in amino acids: CASSPGGTGKQETQYF. Here the CDR3 DNA reads TGCGCCAGCAGCCCGGGAGGGACAGGGAAACAAGAGACCCAGTACTTC. Using reference TRBV5-1 and TRBJ2-5 for the parts outside the CDR3, the full variable domain is KAGVTQTPRYLIKTRGQQVTLSCSPISGHRSVSWYQQTPGQGLQFLFEYFSETQRNKGNFPGRFSGRQFSNSRSEMNVSTLELGDSALYLCASSPGGTGKQETQYFGPGTRLLVL.

This chain uses TRBV30 with TRBJ1-2, with a weak D call TRBD1 (5 bases). CDR3 size: 13 residues. Trimming pared 1 base from V and 4 bases from J, leaving 10 bases between. Germline V gene data show CDR1 as GTSNPN and CDR2 as SVGIG (reference sequence). The CDR3 region has the DNA TGTGCCTGGAGTGGGACACCCTCCTATGGCTACACCTTC. Translating gives CAWSGTPSYGYTF.

This sequence joins TRBV28 and TRBJ2-5, with D perhaps TRBD1 or TRBD2 (5 bases each). The CDR3 has 16 residues. V shed 4 bases and J shed 0 bases, with 15 bases lying between them. In germline, CDR1 is MDHEN, CDR2 SYDVKM. This chain's CDR3 is CASSSKNRGDQETQYF. The CDR3 region has the DNA TGTGCCAGCAGTTCCAAAAACCGAGGGGACCAAGAGACCCAGTACTTC.

The V gene is TRBV5-1, the J gene TRBJ2-7; 11 bases match TRBD1. The CDR3 contains 15 residues. Germline V gene sequence: CDR1 SGHRS, CDR2 YFSETQ. Germline trimming cut 0 bases from V and 5 bases from J; bases unmatched to any gene: 4. The CDR3 nucleotides are TGCGCCAGCAGCTTGGAGGACAGGGGGCCTAACGAGCAGTACTTC. It translates to CASSLEDRGPNEQYF.

The V and J genes are TRBV18 and TRBJ2-2; D unclear. CDR3 length: 13 residues. V shed 0 bases and J shed 6 bases, with 5 bases lying between them. The germline gives CDR1 KGHSH, CDR2 LQKENI. The CDR3 region is CASSPPQPGELFF. The CDR3 nucleotides read TGTGCCAGCTCACCACCGCAGCCCGGGGAGCTGTTTTTT.

This chain's CDR3 is CASSPGQGPGNTIYF. The CDR3 DNA reads TGCGCCAGCAGCCCGGGACAGGGACCTGGAAACACCATATATTTT. The chain uses TRBV5-1 and TRBJ1-3; TRBD1 agrees at 9 bases. The CDR3 consists of 15 residues. Losses at the gene ends were 4 bases for V and 2 bases for J; bases not matched to a gene: 4. Per germline, CDR1 SGHRS and CDR2 YFSETQ.

The chain links TRBV18 to TRBJ2-5, with D maybe TRBD1 (6 bases). The germline gives CDR1 KGHSH, CDR2 LQKENI. This CDR3 spans 15 amino acids. The V end lost 4 bases, the J end lost 2 bases, and 14 bases lay between the germline ends. The CDR3 sequence: CASSRPGVQQETQYF. In DNA, the CDR3 is TGTGCCAGCTCACGCCCAGGGGTACAGCAAGAGACCCAGTACTTC.

This clone has only one observation. This chain connects TRBV5-4 to TRBJ2-5, with 7 bases identical to TRBD1. The CDR3 runs 14 residues. Germline trimming cut 1 base from V and 3 bases from J; bases unmatched to any gene: 3. Per germline, CDR1 SGHNT and CDR2 YYREEE (reference sequence). The CDR3 is CASSLSGGKETQYF. The CDR3 DNA follows: TGTGCCAGCAGCTTGTCAGGGGGTAAAGAGACCCAGTACTTC. The variable domain in full, with the rest retrieved from reference TRBV5-4 and TRBJ2-5, is ETGVTQSPTHLIKTRGQQVTLRCSSQSGHNTVSWYQQALGQGPQFIFQYYREEENGRGNFPPRFSGLQFPNYSSELNVNALELDDSALYLCASSLSGGKETQYFGPGTRLLVL.

The chain uses TRBV7-2 and TRBJ2-7, with 8 bases matching TRBD2. The CDR3 is 15 residues long. V shed 5 bases and J 0 bases; nucleotides not matched to a gene: 6. Looked up from germline, CDR1 is SGHTA and CDR2 is FQGNSA. In DNA, the CDR3 is TGTGCCAGCAGCCGCGGGGGGACCCTCTCCTACGAGCAGTACTTC. Translating gives CASSRGGTLSYEQYF.

The chain uses TRBV13 and TRBJ1-1; D not certain. The CDR3 has 13 amino acids. Trimming pared 4 bases from V and 7 bases from J, leaving 13 bases between. Germline CDR1 and CDR2: PRHDT and FYEKMQ (reference sequence). The CDR3 DNA is TGTGCCAGCAGCTCAAAACTAACCAGTGAAGCTTTCTTT. Translating it yields CASSSKLTSEAFF. The whole variable domain, filled in from reference TRBV13 and TRBJ1-1, reads AAGVIQSPRHLIKEKRETATLKCYPIPRHDTVYWYQQGPGQDPQFLISFYEKMQSDKGSIPDRFSAQQFSDYHSELNMSSLELGDSALYFCASSSKLTSEAFFGQGTRLTVV.

The chain links TRBV4-1 to TRBJ2-7, with D maybe TRBD2 (5 bases). This CDR3 has 17 amino acids. Germline CDR1 and CDR2: MGHRA and YSYEKL. V lost 0 bases to trimming and J lost 6 bases, with 21 bases between them. The CDR3 region is CASSQDPFPSGVREQYF. CDR3 nucleotides: TGCGCCAGCAGCCAAGATCCCTTTCCCTCCGGGGTGCGCGAGCAGTACTTC.

The V gene is TRBV9, the J gene TRBJ2-7; 10 bases fit TRBD1. The CDR3 spans 14 residues. Germline V gene data show CDR1 as SGDLS and CDR2 as YYNGEE. The V and J ends lost 3 bases and 3 bases, in that order; junction bases with no gene match: 3. CDR3: CASSEGQGLYEQYF. The CDR3 bases are TGTGCCAGCAGCGAGGGACAGGGGCTCTACGAGCAGTACTTC.

The chain employs TRBV7-2 and TRBJ2-2; D perhaps matches TRBD2 (7 bases). Trimming pared 1 base from V and 6 bases from J, leaving 15 bases between. The CDR3 is 16 amino acids. Looked up from germline, CDR1 is SGHTA and CDR2 is FQGNSA. CDR3 sequence (DNA): TGTGCCAGCAGCTTAGAACCTGGGGGGGCCGCCGGGGAGCTGTTTTTT. The encoded protein is CASSLEPGGAAGELFF. The complete variable domain, with remaining parts taken from reference TRBV7-2 and TRBJ2-2, reads GAGVSQSPSNKVTEKGKDVELRCDPISGHTALYWYRQSLGQGLEFLIYFQGNSAPDKSGLPSDRFSAERTGGSVSTLTIQRTQQEDSAVYLCASSLEPGGAAGELFFGEGSRLTVL.

The V gene is TRBV27, the J gene TRBJ1-1; 8 bases are shared with TRBD1. The V gene end was trimmed by 2 bases and the J gene end by 10 bases; junction bases not matched to a gene: 3. The germline V gene has CDR1 MNHEY and CDR2 SMNVEV (reference sequence). The CDR3 consists of 12 residues. CDR3 amino acids: CASSLNQGAAFF. The CDR3 region has the DNA TGTGCCAGCAGTTTAAACCAGGGGGCAGCTTTCTTT.

This clone was seen a handful of times. The chain carries TRBV18 and TRBJ1-1; unclear D gene. Between the trimmed V and J ends, which lost 5 bases and 9 bases, there was a span of 16 bases. CDR3 length: 13 residues. Germline V gene data show CDR1 as KGHSH and CDR2 as LQKENI. The CDR3 bases are TGTGCCAGCTCAGTGAACAGTCGAAATAAAGCTTTCTTT. Amino acid sequence: CASSVNSRNKAFF. The entire variable domain, with the rest obtained from reference TRBV18 and TRBJ1-1, is as follows: NAGVMQNPRHLVRRRGQEARLRCSPMKGHSHVYWYRQLPEEGLKFMVYLQKENIIDESGMPKERFSAEFPKEGPSILRIQQVVRGDSAAYFCASSVNSRNKAFFGQGTRLTVV.

The gene calls are TRBV21-1 and TRBJ1-2; the D call of TRBD1 is as the table states it, not checked on the DNA. TRBV21-1 is a listed pseudogene. CDR3 length: 14 amino acids. CDR3 loop: CASSKKGRNYGYTF. The CDR3 bases are TGTGCCAGCAGCAAAAAGGGGCGGAACTATGGCTACACCTTC.

The V and J genes are TRBV5-1 and TRBJ1-2, with unresolved D. The germline V gene has CDR1 SGHRS and CDR2 YFSETQ. The CDR3 consists of 16 residues. Deletions cut 0 bases from V and 2 bases from J, with 14 bases between. DNA of the CDR3: TGCGCCAGCAGCTTGGCGTTTATCGGTACCAACTATGGCTACACCTTC. It yields the protein CASSLAFIGTNYGYTF.

The chain is built from TRBV15 and TRBJ1-3, with a possible D match to TRBD1 (6 bases). V was shortened by 2 bases and J by 0 bases, with 11 bases between the two germline ends. The CDR3 covers 16 residues. Germline V lookup: CDR1 LNHNV, CDR2 YYDKDF (reference sequence). DNA for the CDR3: TGTGCCACCAGCAGAAGAAGACAGGTCTCTGGAAACACCATATATTTT. Its translation is CATSRRRQVSGNTIYF. The entire variable domain, with the rest obtained from reference TRBV15 and TRBJ1-3, is as follows: DAMVIQNPRYQVTQFGKPVTLSCSQTLNHNVMYWYQQKSSQAPKLLFHYYDKDFNNEADTPDNFQSRRPNTSFCFLDIRSPGLGDTAMYLCATSRRRQVSGNTIYFGEGSWLTVV.

The chain links TRBV27 to TRBJ1-4, with no clear D. Germline V gene lookup returns CDR1 MNHEY and CDR2 SMNVEV (reference sequence). Between the trimmed V and J ends, which lost 6 bases and 8 bases, there was a span of 13 bases. The CDR3 runs 13 residues. CDR3 DNA: TGTGCCAGCAGCTTACGGGGTAGGGAAAAACTGTTTTTT. This codes for CASSLRGREKLFF. The full variable domain, completed using reference TRBV27 and TRBJ1-4, is EAQVTQNPRYLITVTGKKLTVTCSQNMNHEYMSWYRQDPGLGLRQIYYSMNVEVTDKGDVPEGYKVSRKEKRNFPLILESPSPNQTSLYFCASSLRGREKLFFGSGTQLSVL.

The chain joins TRBV9 to TRBJ1-3, with 10 positions matching TRBD1. Per germline, CDR1 SGDLS and CDR2 YYNGEE. This CDR3 region has 16 residues. V dropped 2 bases and J dropped 2; count of bases not matched to a gene: 4. The CDR3 loop is CASSVTGTGAGNTIYF. The CDR3 DNA reads TGTGCCAGCAGCGTCACCGGGACAGGGGCTGGAAACACCATATATTTT. Complete variable domain (other parts from reference TRBV9 and TRBJ1-3): DSGVTQTPKHLITATGQRVTLRCSPRSGDLSVYWYQQSLDQGLQFLIQYYNGEERAKGNILERFSAQQFPDLHSELNLSSLELGDSALYFCASSVTGTGAGNTIYFGEGSWLTVV.

The gene calls are TRBV4-1 and TRBJ1-3; weak D call: TRBD1 (5 bases). This CDR3 region has 16 residues. Per germline, CDR1 MGHRA and CDR2 YSYEKL. Trimming took 1 base from V and 0 from J, leaving 10 bases between them. CDR3 nucleotides: TGCGCCAGCAGCCAAGGACAGTTACGCTCTGGAAACACCATATATTTT. It translates to CASSQGQLRSGNTIYF.

The V and J genes are TRBV5-4 and TRBJ1-1, with 7 nucleotides matching TRBD1. V was pared by 3 bases and J by 0 bases, with 8 bases of the junction left unmatched. The CDR3 sequence is 16 residues long. Germline CDR1 is SGHNT and CDR2 is YYREEE (reference sequence). In DNA, the CDR3 is TGTGCCAGCAGCTCGTCCCCGGACAGGATGAACACTGAAGCTTTCTTT. Protein product: CASSSSPDRMNTEAFF.

This sequence joins TRBV6-1 and TRBJ2-7; the D is unclear. Germline V CDR1 and CDR2: MNHNS, SASEGT. Trimming stripped 4 bases from V and 9 bases from J, with 10 bases between. This CDR3 comprises 11 residues. DNA for the CDR3: TGTGCCAGCAGTGGAGGATTCGGGCAGTACTTC. This translates into CASSGGFGQYF.

The chain is built from TRBV10-3 and TRBJ1-2; D not certain. CDR1 and CDR2 from the germline V gene are ENHRY and SYGVKD. Trimming stripped 2 bases from V and 4 bases from J, with 14 bases between. The CDR3 covers 15 residues. This CDR3 is CAISEPGVKGYGYTF. CDR3 DNA sequence: TGTGCCATCAGTGAGCCCGGGGTTAAGGGCTATGGCTACACCTTC.

The chain uses TRBV6-6 and TRBJ2-7; 9 bases line up with TRBD1. The CDR3 extends over 13 amino acids. V lost 6 bases to trimming and J lost 7 bases; unmatched junction nucleotides: 7. Germline-derived CDR1 and CDR2 are MNHNY and SVGAGI (reference sequence). The CDR3 DNA reads TGTGCCAGCAGACGGACAGGGGAGTGGGAGCAGTACTTC. Its translation: CASRRTGEWEQYF.

The chain carries TRBV5-4 and TRBJ2-5; the D gene is possibly TRBD2 (6 bases). V was cut by 1 base and J by 4 bases, with 11 bases left in between. CDR1 and CDR2 (germline): SGHNT, YYREEE (reference sequence). This CDR3 is built from 14 residues. DNA of the CDR3: TGTGCCAGCAGCTTGCGGGGAGGCCCAGAGACCCAGTACTTC. It is translated as CASSLRGGPETQYF.